This entry lists 15 T cell receptor beta chains sequenced from one sample in a study of CD8 T cells in ankylosing spondylitis. MiXCR was run by TCRdb on the 5' RACE reads, yielding one entry per CDR3 protein. The sample gives 200,000 to 250,000 distinct CDR3 sequences, around 19% of which show up once; roughly 46% is in the top ten. Antigen specificity for these receptors is unknown. Study-wide findings and caveats: A motif in TCR beta, a set of roughly eight highly homologous variants, appeared characteristic of ankylosing spondylitis blood.

The sample consisted of blood, either unsorted or a sorted T cell fraction (not recorded which). The receptors stem from a male donor with ankylosing spondylitis.

The CDR3 sequence: CAISEFGLADSNEQFF. The CDR3 DNA follows: TGTGCCATCAGTGAGTTCGGCCTAGCAGACTCCAATGAGCAGTTCTTC. This rearrangement joins TRBV10-3 to TRBJ2-1; possibly TRBD2 for D (5 bases). Germline V gene sequence: CDR1 ENHRY, CDR2 SYGVKD. The V end lost 1 base, the J end lost 6 bases, and 16 bases lay between the germline ends. The CDR3 length is 16 residues.

The rearrangement links TRBV25-1 to TRBJ2-3; D uncertain. Germline-derived CDR1 and CDR2 are MGHDK and SYGVNS. V lost 2 bases, J lost 7 bases, and 10 bases lay in between. The CDR3 loop spans 13 amino acids. CDR3 amino acids: CASSELVEHTQYF. CDR3 in DNA: TGTGCCAGCAGTGAACTAGTGGAGCATACGCAGTATTTT.

This clonotype occurred a few times. The chain's CDR3 is CASSPLQDYGYTF. As DNA, the CDR3 is TGTGCCAGCAGCCCACTACAGGACTATGGCTACACCTTC. The rearrangement joins TRBV7-9 to TRBJ1-2; possible D gene TRBD1, 5 bases. From germline, CDR1 is SEHNR and CDR2 FQNEAQ (reference sequence). The CDR3 is 13 residues long. V lost 5 bases and J lost 3, with 10 bases in between.

This chain connects TRBV4-3 to TRBJ2-5; D is undetermined. The germline V gene has CDR1 LGHNA and CDR2 YSLEER. The CDR3 sequence is 14 residues long. Deletions cut 5 bases from V and 0 bases from J, with 10 bases between. CDR3 DNA sequence: TGCGCCAGCAGCTCAACGGTGTACCAAGAGACCCAGTACTTC. Residues: CASSSTVYQETQYF.

The chain couples TRBV7-9 to TRBJ2-7; tentative D call: TRBD2 (6 bases). Germline CDR1 and CDR2: SEHNR and FQNEAQ (reference sequence). Trimming took off 5 bases at V and 0 bases at J, with 11 bases between the two ends. The CDR3 is 14 amino acids. CDR3 region: CASSPRDFSYEQYF. In nucleotides, the CDR3 is TGTGCCAGCAGCCCCCGGGACTTCTCCTACGAGCAGTACTTC.

V gene TRBV7-2 combines with J gene TRBJ2-5, with TRBD2 matching over 11 bases. This CDR3 contains 16 residues. Germline-derived CDR1 and CDR2 are SGHTA and FQGNSA. J was trimmed by 4 bases and V by 5 bases; bases with no gene match: 9. The CDR3 bases are TGTGCCAGCAGCCCATACTTTAGCGGGGGGGCAGAGACCCAGTACTTC. This translates into CASSPYFSGGAETQYF.

This rearrangement joins TRBV12-3 or TRBV12-4 to TRBJ1-4; D remains ambiguous. The CDR3 has 15 amino acids. The V end was cut by 5 bases, the J end by 6 bases, with 16 bases between. The CDR3 sequence: CASSITVLSDEKLFF. CDR3 nucleotide sequence: TGTGCCAGCAGTATTACAGTTCTCTCTGATGAAAAACTGTTTTTT.

This clonotype was recorded a few times. The rearrangement joins TRBV5-6 to TRBJ2-3; D uncertain. V was pared by 4 bases and J by 5 bases, with 11 bases between. Per germline, CDR1 SGHDT and CDR2 YYEEEE. The CDR3 runs to 13 residues. The CDR3 DNA is TGTGCCAGCAGCGGAACAGTGGTAGATACGCAGTATTTT. It specifies CASSGTVVDTQYF.

V usage is TRBV12-3 or TRBV12-4 and J usage is TRBJ1-1; TRBD1 agrees at 9 bases. The CDR3 totals 18 residues. The V gene end was trimmed by 6 bases and the J gene end by 0 bases; junction bases not matched to a gene: 14. CDR3 DNA sequence: TGTGCCAGCAGCTACACCCGGGACAGGGTATTCATGAACACTGAAGCTTTCTTT. Its translation: CASSYTRDRVFMNTEAFF.

The sample holds a few counts of this clonotype. The rearrangement joins TRBV28 to TRBJ2-1; 7 nucleotides line up with TRBD1. Germline V gene data show CDR1 as MDHEN and CDR2 as SYDVKM. The CDR3 extends over 15 amino acids. V was pared by 2 bases and J by 3 bases, with 4 bases of the junction left unmatched. Written as DNA, the CDR3 is TGTGCCAGCAGTTTACGACAGGGAAACTACAATGAGCAGTTCTTC. Protein product: CASSLRQGNYNEQFF.

The rearrangement uses TRBV29-1 and TRBJ2-7, with TRBD2 identical over 9 bases. V trimming: 7 bases; J trimming: 0 bases; junction bases outside the gene matches: 4. Germline V CDR1 and CDR2: SQVTM, ANQGSEA. The CDR3 runs to 13 residues. CDR3 residues: CSALAGASYEQYF. The DNA of the CDR3 is TGCAGCGCCTTAGCGGGAGCCTCCTACGAGCAGTACTTC.

This clonotype was seen a handful of times. V and J are TRBV6-2 or TRBV6-3 and TRBJ2-5; tentative D call: TRBD1 (6 bases). There are 15 residues in the CDR3. Trimming shortened V by 1 base and J by 1 base, and 10 bases separated the two germline ends. CDR1 and CDR2 from the germline V gene are MNHEY and SVGEGT. CDR3 DNA sequence: TGTGCCAGCAGTTACTTGGGGGCGCGCCAAGAGACCCAGTACTTC. This translates into CASSYLGARQETQYF.

The chain employs TRBV12-3 or TRBV12-4 and TRBJ2-7; no clear D gene. Trimming left V 5 bases short and J 0 bases short, with 8 bases between. This CDR3 has 13 amino acids. CDR3 in DNA: TGTGCCAGCAGTCCCGTTTACTCCTACGAGCAGTACTTC. Protein product: CASSPVYSYEQYF.

This clonotype was counted a few times. J is TRBJ2-7 and V is TRBV4-1; D is possibly TRBD2 (6 bases). Germline assignment: CDR1 MGHRA and CDR2 YSYEKL. The V and J ends lost 3 bases and 5 bases respectively, with 14 bases between them. CDR3 length: 14 amino acids. In DNA, the CDR3 is TGCGCCAGCAGCCACCAAATCCGGGAGAACGAGCAGTACTTC. Its translation: CASSHQIRENEQYF.

This chain connects TRBV12-3 or TRBV12-4 to TRBJ2-1; 9 bases are a match to TRBD2. This CDR3 is 20 amino acids long. The J segment lost 3 bases and the V segment lost 4 bases, leaving 19 bases of the junction unmatched. CDR3 loop: CASSWAWGSGSPEGYNEQFF. The CDR3 nucleotides are TGTGCCAGCAGTTGGGCCTGGGGTAGCGGGAGTCCCGAGGGCTACAATGAGCAGTTCTTC.